This TCR beta chain is from a study of cytomegalovirus exposure and HLA in healthy donors. V was trimmed by 0 bases and J by 4 bases, leaving 9 bases between them. CDR1 MNHNY and CDR2 SVGAGI come from the germline V gene (reference sequence). This CDR3 region has 14 residues. Amplification used 60 Vbeta primers and 13 Jbeta primers. Clones were sequenced by immunoSEQ multiplex PCR, and TCRdb holds only the in-frame ones, with some missing. This table holds over 100,000 clones, around three quarters found once. This clonotype was sampled from a female donor in good health and CMV-seronegative. The rearrangement uses TRBV6-6 and TRBJ1-1; the D is unclear. Sequenced material: PBMCs. CDR3 in DNA: TGTGCCAGCAGTTACTCGTCGTCGGGCACTGAAGCTTTCTTT. The encoded protein is CASSYSSSGTEAFF.